This passage covers 17 T cell receptor beta chains from one sample sequenced in a study of T cell clonotyping in hematopoietic cell transplantation (TCRdb year 2021). Libraries came from the immunoSEQ multiplex PCR assay. Sourced from immuneACCESS, this table was stored by TCRdb with only in-frame sequences that have V and J called. A share of the clones is absent; for the studies checked, an unresolved V gene accounts for under half, and the remainder has no known explanation. The sample has more than 40,000 clones on record, about 95% of them singletons. The top ten constitute almost 0.95% of the sample. Sequenced input: peripheral blood mononuclear cells. These receptors were taken from a man under 40 in good health. Some clones in this sample may be carry-over from other donors' samples.

This sequence joins TRBV19 and TRBJ1-6; 9 bases map to TRBD1. Germline loops: CDR1 LNHDA, CDR2 SQIVND (reference sequence). V was clipped by 11 bases and J by 7 bases; unmatched bases: 9. The CDR3 is 14 residues long. The CDR3 reads CAGGQGFNNSPLHF. The CDR3 region has the DNA TGTGCCGGAGGACAGGGGTTTAACAATTCACCCCTCCACTTT.

This chain links TRBV7-9 with TRBJ1-1; 7 bases align to TRBD1. The CDR3 spans 14 residues. V gave up 5 bases and J gave up 5 bases; unmatched junction bases: 8. Looked up from germline, CDR1 is SEHNR and CDR2 is FQNEAQ (reference sequence). This chain's CDR3 is CASSENRGETEAFF. In nucleotides, the CDR3 is TGTGCCAGCAGCGAAAACAGGGGCGAAACTGAAGCTTTCTTT.

The V call is TRBV2, the J call TRBJ1-5; no reliable D call. V lost 0 bases, J lost 10 bases, and 4 bases lay in between. Germline V gives CDR1 SNHLY, CDR2 FYNNEI. The CDR3 sequence is 11 residues long. CDR3: CASSEAGPQHF. The DNA for the CDR3 is TGTGCCAGCAGTGAAGCCGGCCCCCAGCATTTT.

The chain couples TRBV27 to TRBJ2-3, with 9 bases fitting TRBD2. The CDR3 has 17 amino acids. V shed 8 bases, J shed 2 bases, and the junction held 14 bases outside the gene matches. Germline V gene data show CDR1 as MNHEY and CDR2 as SMNVEV (reference sequence). The CDR3 nucleotides read TGTGCCAGCGGGGTTTGGGGTGCGGGGGGGTTCACAGATACGCAGTATTTT. It translates to CASGVWGAGGFTDTQYF.

This chain's CDR3 is CASSLRGLGSYEQYF. The CDR3, as DNA: TGTGCCAGCAGCTTGAGGGGCCTGGGAAGCTACGAGCAGTACTTC. V usage is TRBV5-4 and J usage is TRBJ2-7; D possibly corresponds to TRBD1 (5 bases). The CDR3 has 15 residues. Trimming removed 1 base from V and 3 bases from J, with 14 bases in between. Germline loops: CDR1 SGHNT, CDR2 YYREEE (reference sequence).

The rearrangement joins TRBV11-2 to TRBJ1-2; no clear D gene. Trimming removed 1 base from V and 6 bases from J, with 12 bases in between. The CDR3 has 14 residues. CDR1 is SGHAT, CDR2 FQNNGV, per germline. DNA of the CDR3: TGTGCCAGCAGCTTAGTCGAAGGACCTAATGGCTACACCTTC. It translates to CASSLVEGPNGYTF. Combining the CDR3 with reference TRBV11-2 and TRBJ1-2 gives the whole variable domain EAGVAQSPRYKIIEKRQSVAFWCNPISGHATLYWYQQILGQGPKLLIQFQNNGVVDDSQLPKDRFSAERLKGVDSTLKIQPAKLEDSAVYLCASSLVEGPNGYTFGSGTRLTVV.

The CDR3 DNA follows: TGCGCCAGCAGCTTCTTAGGACAGGGCTTAACCTACGAGCAGTACTTC. Its protein product is CASSFLGQGLTYEQYF. The chain has TRBV5-1 and TRBJ2-7; 8 bases fit TRBD1. Losses at the gene ends were 2 bases for V and 2 bases for J; bases not matched to a gene: 9. The CDR3 has 16 amino acids. Looked up from germline, CDR1 is SGHRS and CDR2 is YFSETQ.

V gene TRBV10-1 combines with J gene TRBJ2-1, with a possible D match to TRBD2 (5 bases). CDR1 is WNHNN and CDR2 is SYGVQD in the germline V gene (reference sequence). Trimming shortened V by 7 bases and J by 0 bases, and 13 bases separated the two germline ends. There are 15 residues in the CDR3. This CDR3 is CASMSLRGSYNEQFF. The CDR3 DNA reads as TGCGCCAGCATGAGCCTCCGGGGCTCCTACAATGAGCAGTTCTTC.

The chain recombines TRBV27 with TRBJ2-7; D is possibly TRBD1 or TRBD2 (5 bases each). Germline loops: CDR1 MNHEY, CDR2 SMNVEV (reference sequence). V was shortened by 6 bases and J by 4 bases, with 10 bases between the two germline ends. This CDR3 comprises 12 residues. CDR3 sequence: CASSRDLYEQYF. The DNA for the CDR3 is TGTGCCAGCAGCCGGGACCTTTACGAGCAGTACTTC.

The gene calls are TRBV6-5 and TRBJ1-1; no reliable D call. Trimming pared 2 bases from V and 3 bases from J, leaving 16 bases between. Germline V gives CDR1 MNHEY, CDR2 SVGAGI. CDR3 length: 16 amino acids. Written as DNA, the CDR3 is TGTGCCAGCAGTTACCCCGCTTGGGGAGGTGACACTGAAGCTTTCTTT. Protein product: CASSYPAWGGDTEAFF.

The gene calls are TRBV5-6 and TRBJ2-1; the D gene is possibly TRBD1 (5 bases). V was cut by 5 bases and J by 4 bases, with 16 bases left in between. Germline loops: CDR1 SGHDT, CDR2 YYEEEE. The CDR3 contains 15 residues. CDR3 nucleotides: TGTGCCAGCAGTCTAGGGGAATTAGGTTACAATGAGCAGTTCTTC. Residues: CASSLGELGYNEQFF.

CDR3 in amino acids: CASSREGIFTDTQYF. DNA of the CDR3: TGTGCCAGCAGCCGAGAAGGGATTTTCACAGATACGCAGTATTTT. This chain uses TRBV6-1 with TRBJ2-3; D gene ambiguous. CDR3 length: 15 amino acids. CDR1 is MNHNS, CDR2 SASEGT, per germline. V lost 6 bases to trimming and J lost 2 bases, with 15 bases between them.

This chain connects TRBV14 to TRBJ2-3; 9 positions agree with TRBD1. V lost 4 bases, J lost 4 bases, and 6 bases stayed unmatched. In germline, CDR1 is SGHDN, CDR2 FVKESK. This CDR3 is built from 15 residues. The CDR3 DNA is TGTGCCAGCAGCCGGCGGACAGGGGTGTCAGATACGCAGTATTTT. Translating gives CASSRRTGVSDTQYF.

The chain employs TRBV30 and TRBJ2-1; a possible D gene is TRBD1 (6 bases). The CDR3 runs 12 residues. V gave up 1 base and J gave up 6 bases, with 7 bases separating them. The germline gives CDR1 GTSNPN, CDR2 SVGIG (reference sequence). The DNA of the CDR3 is TGTGCCTGGAGTGAACAGGGCAATGAGCAGTTCTTC. This encodes CAWSEQGNEQFF.

The CDR3 loop reads CASSYRSGQTTEAFF. The DNA for the CDR3 is TGTGCCAGCAGTTACCGATCGGGACAGACCACTGAAGCTTTCTTT. This rearrangement joins TRBV6-5 to TRBJ1-1; 7 bases are shared with TRBD1. Germline CDR1 is MNHEY and CDR2 is SVGAGI. The CDR3 consists of 15 residues. J was trimmed by 4 bases and V by 2 bases; bases with no gene match: 7.

The rearrangement uses TRBV7-9 and TRBJ1-5, with TRBD1 identical over 12 bases. J was trimmed by 2 bases and V by 5 bases; bases with no gene match: 10. Germline values: CDR1 SEHNR, CDR2 FQNEAQ (reference sequence). The CDR3 sequence is 18 residues long. The CDR3 DNA reads as TGTGCCAGCAGCGTCGGGACAGGGGGCGGTCTAGGCAATCAGCCCCAGCATTTT. This sequence encodes CASSVGTGGGLGNQPQHF.

The V and J genes are TRBV27 and TRBJ1-1; 10 bases are shared with TRBD1. Trimming cost V 6 bases and J 9 bases; bases outside gene matches: 13. The CDR3 extends over 15 amino acids. Germline V gives CDR1 MNHEY, CDR2 SMNVEV (reference sequence). The CDR3 protein is CASSQVGTGVEKAFF. In nucleotides, the CDR3 is TGTGCCAGCAGCCAGGTCGGGACAGGGGTGGAGAAAGCTTTCTTT.